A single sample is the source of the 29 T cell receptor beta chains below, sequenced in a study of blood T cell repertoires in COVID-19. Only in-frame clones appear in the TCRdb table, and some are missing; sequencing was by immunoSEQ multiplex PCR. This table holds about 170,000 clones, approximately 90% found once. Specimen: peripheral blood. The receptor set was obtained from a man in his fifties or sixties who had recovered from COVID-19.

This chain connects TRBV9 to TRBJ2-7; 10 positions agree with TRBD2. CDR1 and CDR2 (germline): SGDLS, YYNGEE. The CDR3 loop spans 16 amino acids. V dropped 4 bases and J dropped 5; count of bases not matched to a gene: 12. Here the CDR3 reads CASSSQGGLAYHEQYF. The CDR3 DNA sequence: TGTGCCAGCAGCTCTCAGGGGGGACTAGCGTACCACGAGCAGTACTTC.

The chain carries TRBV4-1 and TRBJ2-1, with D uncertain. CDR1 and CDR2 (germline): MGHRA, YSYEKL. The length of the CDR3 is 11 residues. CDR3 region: CATGQAPEQFF. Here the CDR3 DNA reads TGCGCTACTGGGCAGGCGCCTGAGCAGTTCTTC.

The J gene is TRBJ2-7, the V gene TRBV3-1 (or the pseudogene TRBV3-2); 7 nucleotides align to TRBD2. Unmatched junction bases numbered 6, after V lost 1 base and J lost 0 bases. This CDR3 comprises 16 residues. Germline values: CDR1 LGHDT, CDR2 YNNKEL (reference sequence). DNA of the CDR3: TGTGCCAGCAGCCAAGGAACCGGACTAGACTCCTACGAGCAGTACTTC. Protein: CASSQGTGLDSYEQYF.

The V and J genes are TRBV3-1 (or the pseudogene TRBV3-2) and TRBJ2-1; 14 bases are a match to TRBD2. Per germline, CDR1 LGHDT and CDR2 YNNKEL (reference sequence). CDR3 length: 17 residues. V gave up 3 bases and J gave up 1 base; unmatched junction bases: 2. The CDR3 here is CASSQTSGRGSYNEQFF. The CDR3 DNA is TGTGCCAGCAGCCAGACTAGCGGGAGGGGGTCCTACAATGAGCAGTTCTTC.

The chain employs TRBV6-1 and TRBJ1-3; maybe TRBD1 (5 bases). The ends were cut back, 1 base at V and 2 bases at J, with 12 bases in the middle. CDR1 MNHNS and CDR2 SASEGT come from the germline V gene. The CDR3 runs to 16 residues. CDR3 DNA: TGTGCCAGCAGTGAAGTAACAGGACTAACTGGAAACACCATATATTTT. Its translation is CASSEVTGLTGNTIYF.

CDR3 region: CASAHGGGYTF. The CDR3 nucleotides are TGTGCCAGCGCCCATGGGGGGGGCTACACCTTC. The chain joins TRBV12-3 or TRBV12-4 to TRBJ1-2; D possibly corresponds to TRBD1 (5 bases). Trimming took off 8 bases at V and 8 bases at J, with 12 bases between the two ends. The CDR3 totals 11 residues.

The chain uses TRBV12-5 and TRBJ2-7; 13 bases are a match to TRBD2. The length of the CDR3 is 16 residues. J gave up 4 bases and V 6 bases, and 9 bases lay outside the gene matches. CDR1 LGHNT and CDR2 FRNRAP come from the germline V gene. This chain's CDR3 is CASGPTGTSGKYEQYF. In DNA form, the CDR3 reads TGTGCTAGTGGGCCTACCGGGACTAGCGGGAAATACGAGCAGTACTTC.

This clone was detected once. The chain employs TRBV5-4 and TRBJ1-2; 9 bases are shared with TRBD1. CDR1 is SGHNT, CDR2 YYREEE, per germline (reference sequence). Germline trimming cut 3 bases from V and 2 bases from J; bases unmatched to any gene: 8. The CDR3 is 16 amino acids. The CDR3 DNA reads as TGTGCCAGCAGCTCCGGGGGGACAGGGCCAAACTATGGCTACACCTTC. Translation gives CASSSGGTGPNYGYTF.

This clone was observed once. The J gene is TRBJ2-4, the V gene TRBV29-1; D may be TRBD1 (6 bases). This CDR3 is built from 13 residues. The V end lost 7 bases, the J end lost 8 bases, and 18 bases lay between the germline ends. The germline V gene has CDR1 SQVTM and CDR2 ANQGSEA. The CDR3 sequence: CSARTENTHIQYF. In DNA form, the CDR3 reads TGCAGCGCCCGGACAGAAAACACTCACATTCAGTACTTC.

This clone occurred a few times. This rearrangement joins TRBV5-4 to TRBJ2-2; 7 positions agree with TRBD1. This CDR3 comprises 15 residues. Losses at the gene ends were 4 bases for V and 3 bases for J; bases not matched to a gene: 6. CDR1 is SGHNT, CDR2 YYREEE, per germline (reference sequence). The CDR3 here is CASSTGTDYTGELFF. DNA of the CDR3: TGTGCCAGCAGCACCGGGACAGACTACACCGGGGAGCTGTTTTTT.

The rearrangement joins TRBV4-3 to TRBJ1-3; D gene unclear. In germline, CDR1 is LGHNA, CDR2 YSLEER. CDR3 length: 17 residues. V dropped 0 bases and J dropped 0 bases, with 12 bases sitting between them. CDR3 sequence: CASSQDLGMSSGNTIYF. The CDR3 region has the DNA TGCGCCAGCAGCCAAGATCTAGGAATGAGCTCTGGAAACACCATATATTTT.

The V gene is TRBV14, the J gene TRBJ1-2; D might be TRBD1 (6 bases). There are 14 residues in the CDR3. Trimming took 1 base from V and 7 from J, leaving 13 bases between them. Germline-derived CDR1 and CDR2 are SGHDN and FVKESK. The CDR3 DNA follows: TGTGCCAGCAGCCAAGGAGGGGGATACGGTGGCTACACCTTC. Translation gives CASSQGGGYGGYTF.

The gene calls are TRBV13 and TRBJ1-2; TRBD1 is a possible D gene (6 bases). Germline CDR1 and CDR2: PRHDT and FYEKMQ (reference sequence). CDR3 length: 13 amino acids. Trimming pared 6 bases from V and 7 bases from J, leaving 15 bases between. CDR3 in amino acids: CASRADRQGGYTF. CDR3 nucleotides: TGTGCCAGCAGGGCTGACAGGCAGGGTGGCTACACCTTC. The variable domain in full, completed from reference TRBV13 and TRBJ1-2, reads AAGVIQSPRHLIKEKRETATLKCYPIPRHDTVYWYQQGPGQDPQFLISFYEKMQSDKGSIPDRFSAQQFSDYHSELNMSSLELGDSALYFCASRADRQGGYTFGSGTRLTVV.

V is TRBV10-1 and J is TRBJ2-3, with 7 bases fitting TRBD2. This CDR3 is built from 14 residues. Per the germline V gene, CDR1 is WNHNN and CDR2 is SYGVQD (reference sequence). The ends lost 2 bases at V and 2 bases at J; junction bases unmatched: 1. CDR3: CASSEGGDTDTQYF. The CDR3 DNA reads TGCGCCAGCAGTGAGGGGGGGGACACAGATACGCAGTATTTT.

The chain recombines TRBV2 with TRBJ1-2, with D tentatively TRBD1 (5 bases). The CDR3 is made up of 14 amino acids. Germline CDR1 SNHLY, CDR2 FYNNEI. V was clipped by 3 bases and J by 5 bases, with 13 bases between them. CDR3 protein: CASSERQGRYGYTF. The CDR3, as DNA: TGTGCCAGCAGTGAGCGGCAGGGAAGGTATGGCTACACCTTC.

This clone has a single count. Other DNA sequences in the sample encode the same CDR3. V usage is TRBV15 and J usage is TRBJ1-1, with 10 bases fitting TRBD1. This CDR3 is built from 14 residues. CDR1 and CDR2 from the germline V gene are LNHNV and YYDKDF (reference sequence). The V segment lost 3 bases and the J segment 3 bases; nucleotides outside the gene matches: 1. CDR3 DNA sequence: TGTGCCACCAGCAGGGACAGGGGGTACACTGAAGCTTTCTTT. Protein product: CATSRDRGYTEAFF.

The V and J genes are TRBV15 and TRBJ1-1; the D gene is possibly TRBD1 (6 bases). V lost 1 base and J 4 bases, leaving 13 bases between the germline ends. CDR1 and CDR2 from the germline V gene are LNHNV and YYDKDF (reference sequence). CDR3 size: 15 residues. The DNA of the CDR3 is TGTGCCACCAGCAGAGCAGGGGCGGCCAGCACTGAAGCTTTCTTT. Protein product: CATSRAGAASTEAFF.

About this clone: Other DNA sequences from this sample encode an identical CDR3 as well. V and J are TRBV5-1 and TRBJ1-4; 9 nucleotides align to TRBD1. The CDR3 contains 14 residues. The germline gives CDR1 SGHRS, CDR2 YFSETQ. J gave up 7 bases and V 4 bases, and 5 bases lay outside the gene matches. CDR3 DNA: TGCGCCAGCAGCCTGGACAGGGGAGGTGAAAAACTGTTTTTT. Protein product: CASSLDRGGEKLFF.

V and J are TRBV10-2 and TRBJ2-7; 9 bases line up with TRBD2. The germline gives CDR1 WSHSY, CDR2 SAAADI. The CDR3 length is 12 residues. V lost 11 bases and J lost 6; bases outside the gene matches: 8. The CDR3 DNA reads TGCGCCGCTAGCGGGGACTCTGGCGAGCAGTACTTC. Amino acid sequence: CAASGDSGEQYF.

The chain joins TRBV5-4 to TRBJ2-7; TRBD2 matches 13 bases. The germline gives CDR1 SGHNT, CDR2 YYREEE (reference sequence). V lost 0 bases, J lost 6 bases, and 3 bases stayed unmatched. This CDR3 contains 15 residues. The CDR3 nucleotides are TGTGCCAGCAGCTTGGAGGGACTAGCGGGACGCGAGCAGTACTTC. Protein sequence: CASSLEGLAGREQYF.

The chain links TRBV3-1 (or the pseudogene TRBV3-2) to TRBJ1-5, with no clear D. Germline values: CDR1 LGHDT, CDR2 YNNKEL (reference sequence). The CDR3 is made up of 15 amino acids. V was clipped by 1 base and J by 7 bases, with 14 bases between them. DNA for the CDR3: TGTGCCAGCAGCCAAGGTGGAGGGCGGGGACAGCCCCAGCATTTT. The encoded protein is CASSQGGGRGQPQHF.

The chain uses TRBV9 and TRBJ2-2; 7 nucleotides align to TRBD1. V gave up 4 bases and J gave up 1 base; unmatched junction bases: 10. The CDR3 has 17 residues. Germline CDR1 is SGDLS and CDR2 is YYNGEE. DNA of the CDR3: TGTGCCAGCAGCACAATACCGGGACAGATGAACACCGGGGAGCTGTTTTTT. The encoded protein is CASSTIPGQMNTGELFF.

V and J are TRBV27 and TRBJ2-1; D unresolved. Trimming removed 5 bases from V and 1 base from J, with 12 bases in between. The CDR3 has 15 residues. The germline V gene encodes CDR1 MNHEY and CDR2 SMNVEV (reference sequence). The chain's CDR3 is CASSTALKSYNEQFF. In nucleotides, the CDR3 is TGTGCCAGCAGTACAGCCCTAAAGTCCTACAATGAGCAGTTCTTC.

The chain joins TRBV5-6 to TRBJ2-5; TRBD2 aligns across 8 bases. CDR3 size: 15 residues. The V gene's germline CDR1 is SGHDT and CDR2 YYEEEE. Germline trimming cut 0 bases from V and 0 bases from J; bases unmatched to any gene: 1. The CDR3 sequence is CASSLAGGDQETQYF. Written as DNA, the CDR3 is TGTGCCAGCAGCTTGGCCGGGGGGGACCAAGAGACCCAGTACTTC.

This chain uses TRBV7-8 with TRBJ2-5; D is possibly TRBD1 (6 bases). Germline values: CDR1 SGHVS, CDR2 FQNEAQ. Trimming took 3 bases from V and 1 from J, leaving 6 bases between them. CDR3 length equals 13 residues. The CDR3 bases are TGTGCCAGCAGCTTCAGGGGCCAAGAGACCCAGTACTTC. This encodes CASSFRGQETQYF.

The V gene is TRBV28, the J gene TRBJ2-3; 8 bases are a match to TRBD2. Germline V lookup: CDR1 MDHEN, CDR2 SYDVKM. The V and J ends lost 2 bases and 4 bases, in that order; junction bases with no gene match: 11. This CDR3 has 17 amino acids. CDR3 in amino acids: CASSLPLPGGAPDTQYF. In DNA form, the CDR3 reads TGTGCCAGCAGTTTACCCTTGCCGGGGGGGGCCCCAGATACGCAGTATTTT.

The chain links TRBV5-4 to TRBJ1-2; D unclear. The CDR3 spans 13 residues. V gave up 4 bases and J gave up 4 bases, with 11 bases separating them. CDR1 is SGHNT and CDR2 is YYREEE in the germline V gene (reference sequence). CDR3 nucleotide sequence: TGTGCCAGCAGCACCGAACCGAGCTATGGCTACACCTTC. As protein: CASSTEPSYGYTF.

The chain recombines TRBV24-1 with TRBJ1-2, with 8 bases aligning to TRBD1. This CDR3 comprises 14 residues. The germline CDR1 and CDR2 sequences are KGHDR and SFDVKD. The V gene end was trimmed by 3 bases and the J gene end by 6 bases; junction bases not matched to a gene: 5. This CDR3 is CATSDRQGQHGYTF. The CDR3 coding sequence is TGTGCCACCAGTGATCGACAGGGGCAACATGGCTACACCTTC.

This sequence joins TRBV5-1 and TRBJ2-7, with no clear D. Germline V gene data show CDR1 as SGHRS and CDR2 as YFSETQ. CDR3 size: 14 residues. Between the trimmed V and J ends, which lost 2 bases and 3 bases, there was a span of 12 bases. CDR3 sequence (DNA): TGCGCCAGCAGCTTCGGCGGTACAATCTACGAGCAGTACTTC. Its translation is CASSFGGTIYEQYF.